These 32 T cell receptor beta chains were sequenced from one sample in a study of cytomegalovirus exposure and HLA in healthy donors. The primer mix had 60 Vbeta and 13 Jbeta primers. Repertoires were generated with immunoSEQ multiplex PCR, while TCRdb's copy carries only in-frame clones and drops some. This sample yields 270,000 or so clones, of which roughly 89% are seen a single time; less than 4% belongs to the top ten. The material sequenced was PBMCs. These receptors all stem from a man aged 40-49 years in good health and CMV-seropositive.

A single count supports this clone. This chain joins TRBV27 and TRBJ2-7, with TRBD2 matching 9 bases. This CDR3 spans 15 amino acids. The junction had 7 bases not matched to a gene; V was cut back by 3 bases and J by 4 bases. Germline V gene sequence: CDR1 MNHEY, CDR2 SMNVEV (reference sequence). The CDR3 is CASSFLELAGYEQYF. The CDR3 bases are TGTGCCAGCAGTTTTCTGGAACTAGCGGGTTACGAGCAGTACTTC.

The CDR3 region has the DNA TGTGCCAGCGGAACTAGCGGGACGGGCCATGAGCAGTTCTTC. It is translated as CASGTSGTGHEQFF. J is TRBJ2-1 and V is TRBV27; TRBD2 matches at 10 bases. CDR1 MNHEY and CDR2 SMNVEV come from the germline V gene (reference sequence). The CDR3 contains 14 residues. With 8 bases clipped from V and 8 bases from J, the junction kept 9 bases outside the gene matches.

This sequence joins TRBV28 and TRBJ1-5; TRBD1 matches at 7 bases. CDR3 length: 15 residues. Germline loops: CDR1 MDHEN, CDR2 SYDVKM. V gave up 6 bases and J gave up 0 bases; unmatched junction bases: 5. The CDR3 reads CASSGTDYSNQPQHF. Here the CDR3 DNA reads TGTGCCAGCAGCGGGACAGACTATAGCAATCAGCCCCAGCATTTT.

The chain links TRBV29-1 to TRBJ1-4, with 9 bases that match TRBD1. The CDR3 runs to 12 residues. Unmatched junction bases numbered 7, after V lost 5 bases and J lost 12 bases. Germline values: CDR1 SQVTM, CDR2 ANQGSEA. The CDR3 loop is CSVRGTGLELFF. CDR3 in DNA: TGCAGCGTTAGAGGGACAGGGTTGGAACTGTTTTTT.

The chain employs TRBV4-1 and TRBJ1-5; a possible D gene is TRBD1 (6 bases). V lost 1 base and J lost 1, with 11 bases in between. Germline V gene sequence: CDR1 MGHRA, CDR2 YSYEKL. There are 16 residues in the CDR3. The CDR3 nucleotides read TGCGCCAGCAGCCAAGGATTAACAGGGAGCAATCAGCCCCAGCATTTT. It yields the protein CASSQGLTGSNQPQHF.

This clone was counted only a few times. CDR3 residues: CSGQRSQQNTEAFF. In DNA, the CDR3 is TGCAGCGGCCAACGGAGTCAACAGAACACTGAAGCTTTCTTT. The chain combines TRBV29-1 with TRBJ1-1; D call uncertain. The germline V gene has CDR1 SQVTM and CDR2 ANQGSEA. V gave up 7 bases and J gave up 1 base, with 16 bases separating them. This CDR3 is built from 14 residues.

The CDR3 is CASSARGQSNQPQHF. The CDR3 DNA reads TGTGCCAGCAGTGCTAGGGGACAAAGCAATCAGCCCCAGCATTTT. The chain carries TRBV2 and TRBJ1-5, with D maybe TRBD1 (6 bases). The CDR3 consists of 15 residues. Trimming shortened V by 4 bases and J by 1 base, and 11 bases separated the two germline ends. In germline, CDR1 is SNHLY, CDR2 FYNNEI. The full variable domain, in which reference TRBV2 and TRBJ1-5 provide the parts outside the CDR3, is EPEVTQTPSHQVTQMGQEVILRCVPISNHLYFYWYRQILGQKVEFLVSFYNNEISEKSEIFDDQFSVERPDGSNFTLKIRSTKLEDSAMYFCASSARGQSNQPQHFGDGTRLSIL.

The chain couples TRBV29-1 to TRBJ2-7; 7 positions agree with TRBD1. Germline V gives CDR1 SQVTM, CDR2 ANQGSEA. The CDR3 spans 13 residues. The V and J ends lost 4 bases and 0 bases, in that order; junction bases with no gene match: 3. As DNA, the CDR3 is TGCAGCGTTGCCCGGGACAGCTCCTACGAGCAGTACTTC. As protein: CSVARDSSYEQYF.

This clone was detected a few times. The chain joins TRBV4-3 to TRBJ1-1, with D perhaps matching TRBD1 (5 bases). The CDR3 has 14 amino acids. Germline V CDR1 and CDR2: LGHNA, YSLEER. Trimming left V 4 bases short and J 6 bases short, with 15 bases between. Written as DNA, the CDR3 is TGCGCCAGCAGCCCTTCGGGGAGGGACCCTGAAGCTTTCTTT. It is translated as CASSPSGRDPEAFF.

This chain links TRBV10-1 with TRBJ2-2; possible D gene TRBD2, 5 bases. The CDR3 consists of 13 residues. Trimming removed 6 bases from V and 7 bases from J, with 12 bases in between. CDR1 and CDR2 (germline): WNHNN, SYGVQD (reference sequence). The CDR3 DNA is TGCGCCAGCAGCGACGGACTGTTCGGGGAGCTGTTTTTT. This gives the protein CASSDGLFGELFF.

This chain connects TRBV27 to TRBJ1-2; no firm D call. Germline V lookup: CDR1 MNHEY, CDR2 SMNVEV (reference sequence). CDR3 length equals 14 residues. Trimming stripped 0 bases from V and 7 bases from J, with 12 bases between. CDR3 amino acids: CASSLSRVGGGYTF. The CDR3 DNA reads TGTGCCAGCAGTTTATCGAGGGTGGGTGGTGGCTACACCTTC.

The table lists this clone with a few counts. This rearrangement joins TRBV6-1 to TRBJ1-5; unclear D gene. Germline assignment: CDR1 MNHNS and CDR2 SASEGT. This CDR3 is built from 13 residues. Trimming shortened V by 7 bases and J by 5 bases, and 12 bases separated the two germline ends. Here the CDR3 reads CASMRRGYQPQHF. CDR3 coding DNA: TGTGCCAGCATGAGGAGAGGATATCAGCCCCAGCATTTT.

The J gene is TRBJ2-5, the V gene TRBV5-6; the D gene is possibly TRBD1 (6 bases). Near its end, the DNA agrees better with TRBJ2-7, so the J call may be wrong. The CDR3 is made up of 12 amino acids. Germline lookup yields CDR1 SGHDT and CDR2 YYEEEE. CDR3 protein: CASRATGNEQYF. The CDR3 DNA reads TGTGCCAGCAGGGCGACAGGAAACGAGCAGTACTTC.

The V call is TRBV7-2, the J call TRBJ2-5; 8 nucleotides agree with TRBD2. Trimming removed 7 bases from V and 3 bases from J; junction bases left unmatched: 4. Germline V gives CDR1 SGHTA, CDR2 FQGNSA. The length of the CDR3 is 13 residues. The CDR3 DNA reads TGTGCCAGCACCCGGCGGGGGGAAGAGACCCAGTACTTC. Translated: CASTRRGEETQYF.

The chain uses TRBV7-9 and TRBJ1-1; TRBD1 aligns across 9 bases. This CDR3 comprises 15 residues. Germline V gene lookup returns CDR1 SEHNR and CDR2 FQNEAQ (reference sequence). Trimming removed 5 bases from V and 5 bases from J; junction bases left unmatched: 9. CDR3 coding DNA: TGTGCCAGCAGCGTTACAGGGGGCGCATGGACTGAAGCTTTCTTT. It encodes CASSVTGGAWTEAFF.

The chain couples TRBV6-5 to TRBJ1-2; 7 nucleotides line up with TRBD1. V shed 10 bases, J shed 2 bases, and the junction held 4 bases outside the gene matches. Looked up from germline, CDR1 is MNHEY and CDR2 is SVGAGI. The CDR3 has 12 amino acids. The CDR3 bases are TGTGCCACACAGGGGTTAAACTATGGCTACACCTTC. It translates to CATQGLNYGYTF.

This chain joins TRBV10-3 and TRBJ1-1; unclear D gene. Germline V gene sequence: CDR1 ENHRY, CDR2 SYGVKD. V shed 2 bases and J shed 6 bases, with 16 bases lying between them. This CDR3 comprises 15 residues. CDR3 bases: TGTGCCATCAGTGAGAGCGGGCGGATCAACCCTGAAGCTTTCTTT. This codes for CAISESGRINPEAFF.

The CDR3 DNA is TGTGCCAGCAGCGTAGCCCAGGACAGTGGGCAACCGAACACCGGGGAGCTGTTTTTT. Protein sequence: CASSVAQDSGQPNTGELFF. This chain uses TRBV9 with TRBJ2-2; maybe TRBD1 (6 bases). The CDR3 spans 19 residues. Germline lookup yields CDR1 SGDLS and CDR2 YYNGEE. Deletions cut 0 bases from V and 0 bases from J, with 18 bases between.

V usage is TRBV11-2 and J usage is TRBJ1-2, with a possible D match to TRBD1 (6 bases). CDR1 and CDR2 from the germline V gene are SGHAT and FQNNGV. V was trimmed by 3 bases and J by 8 bases, leaving 10 bases between them. The CDR3 totals 12 residues. DNA for the CDR3: TGTGCCAGCAGCTTTAACAGGGACGGCTACACCTTC. This codes for CASSFNRDGYTF.

This chain links TRBV6-1 with TRBJ1-5, with D maybe TRBD1 (5 bases). V gave up 1 base and J gave up 7 bases, with 14 bases separating them. The CDR3 is 15 residues long. The V gene's germline CDR1 is MNHNS and CDR2 SASEGT. CDR3 sequence: CASSEGGGSRQPQHF. The CDR3 nucleotides are TGTGCCAGCAGTGAAGGGGGGGGTTCGCGCCAGCCCCAGCATTTT.

The chain joins TRBV7-3 to TRBJ2-7; 11 bases fit TRBD2. V lost 5 bases to trimming and J lost 3 bases; unmatched junction nucleotides: 6. The CDR3 consists of 15 residues. Per germline, CDR1 SGHTA and CDR2 FQGTGA. Here the CDR3 DNA reads TGTGCCAGCAGCCGGGGACTAGCGGATAGCTACGAGCAGTACTTC. It specifies CASSRGLADSYEQYF.

This clone was detected only a few times. The rearrangement uses TRBV4-3 and TRBJ2-1; possibly TRBD2 for D (5 bases). V dropped 0 bases and J dropped 9 bases, with 12 bases sitting between them. Germline CDR1 is LGHNA and CDR2 is YSLEER. CDR3 size: 14 residues. This chain's CDR3 is CASSQDQRSTEQFF. CDR3 coding DNA: TGCGCCAGCAGCCAAGATCAGCGGAGTACTGAGCAGTTCTTC.

V and J are TRBV5-1 and TRBJ2-1; the D gene is possibly TRBD2 (6 bases). CDR3 length: 14 residues. Trimming left V 4 bases short and J 5 bases short, with 13 bases between. Germline V gives CDR1 SGHRS, CDR2 YFSETQ. The CDR3 DNA reads as TGCGCCAGCAGCCCCCCCGGCGGGGACAATGAGCAGTTCTTC. Protein product: CASSPPGGDNEQFF.

This rearrangement joins TRBV6-6 to TRBJ1-4; TRBD1 agrees at 9 bases. The CDR3 totals 16 residues. CDR1 and CDR2 (germline): MNHNY, SVGAGI (reference sequence). J gave up 15 bases and V 2 bases, and 16 bases lay outside the gene matches. CDR3 in DNA: TGTGCCAGCAGTTACCTCGGACAGGGGAGGGGGAAAACGGTGTTTTTT. It encodes CASSYLGQGRGKTVFF.

Comment on this clone: Other DNA sequences in this sample translate to the same CDR3. This chain links TRBV5-1 with TRBJ2-7; 9 bases fit TRBD1. J was trimmed by 4 bases and V by 0 bases; bases with no gene match: 2. Germline CDR1 reads SGHRS; CDR2 reads YFSETQ. The CDR3 contains 14 residues. The CDR3: CASSLGGQGYEQYF. CDR3 coding DNA: TGCGCCAGCAGCTTGGGGGGACAGGGTTACGAGCAGTACTTC.

CDR3 DNA: TGTGCCAGCAGCTCTCCCCGCGGGCTAGCGGGAATTGAGCAGTTCTTC. Translating it yields CASSSPRGLAGIEQFF. The chain employs TRBV7-2 and TRBJ2-1; 9 nucleotides line up with TRBD2. The CDR3 is 16 residues long. V trimming: 4 bases; J trimming: 9 bases; junction bases outside the gene matches: 13. The germline CDR1 and CDR2 sequences are SGHTA and FQGNSA.

This clone was counted between two and nine times. The rearrangement joins TRBV4-3 to TRBJ1-2; D ambiguous. Germline CDR1 is LGHNA and CDR2 is YSLEER. This CDR3 is 14 amino acids long. Trimming removed 0 bases at V and 0 bases at J, with 5 bases between. Here the CDR3 reads CASSQDAANYGYTF. The CDR3 DNA is TGCGCCAGCAGCCAAGACGCGGCTAACTATGGCTACACCTTC.

The V call is TRBV5-1, the J call TRBJ2-7, with 7 bases identical to TRBD2. The CDR3 loop spans 19 amino acids. Germline V lookup: CDR1 SGHRS, CDR2 YFSETQ. V gave up 4 bases and J gave up 0 bases; unmatched junction bases: 19. CDR3 DNA: TGCGCCAGCAGCGGTGGGTCAAGCGGGGAGGTCCCCAGCTCCTACGAGCAGTACTTC. Protein product: CASSGGSSGEVPSSYEQYF.

The J gene is TRBJ2-7, the V gene TRBV28; 9 bases align to TRBD1. The germline gives CDR1 MDHEN, CDR2 SYDVKM. The CDR3 contains 15 residues. V shed 6 bases and J 6 bases; nucleotides not matched to a gene: 12. The CDR3, as DNA: TGTGCCAGCAGCTCCCCCGGGACAGGGCTATCCGAGCAGTACTTC. Translated, it gives CASSSPGTGLSEQYF.

This clone was seen only a few times. This rearrangement joins TRBV10-3 to TRBJ2-1, with TRBD2 matching 9 bases. Trimming removed 10 bases from V and 7 bases from J; junction bases left unmatched: 8. The germline gives CDR1 ENHRY, CDR2 SYGVKD. This CDR3 has 13 amino acids. DNA for the CDR3: TGTGCCACTCGACTAGCGGACAATAATGAGCAGTTCTTC. Its translation: CATRLADNNEQFF.

The J gene is TRBJ2-2, the V gene TRBV9, with 10 bases aligning to TRBD2. CDR3 length equals 16 residues. Germline assignment: CDR1 SGDLS and CDR2 YYNGEE. V dropped 0 bases and J dropped 4; count of bases not matched to a gene: 3. CDR3 loop: CASSVVSSGSTGELFF. Written as DNA, the CDR3 is TGTGCCAGCAGCGTAGTATCTAGCGGGAGCACCGGGGAGCTGTTTTTT. The complete variable domain, with remaining parts taken from reference TRBV9 and TRBJ2-2, reads DSGVTQTPKHLITATGQRVTLRCSPRSGDLSVYWYQQSLDQGLQFLIQYYNGEERAKGNILERFSAQQFPDLHSELNLSSLELGDSALYFCASSVVSSGSTGELFFGEGSRLTVL.

The rearrangement links TRBV7-3 to TRBJ1-1; TRBD1 matches 9 bases. The CDR3 length is 16 residues. CDR1 and CDR2 (germline): SGHTA, FQGTGA. With 5 bases clipped from V and 2 bases from J, the junction kept 9 bases outside the gene matches. The CDR3 DNA sequence: TGTGCCAGCAGCAGATACTCGGGACAGGGAAACACTGAAGCTTTCTTT. Its protein is CASSRYSGQGNTEAFF. Full variable domain (missing parts from reference TRBV7-3 and TRBJ1-1): GAGVSQTPSNKVTEKGKYVELRCDPISGHTALYWYRQSLGQGPEFLIYFQGTGAADDSGLPNDRFFAVRPEGSVSTLKIQRTERGDSAVYLCASSRYSGQGNTEAFFGQGTRLTVV.